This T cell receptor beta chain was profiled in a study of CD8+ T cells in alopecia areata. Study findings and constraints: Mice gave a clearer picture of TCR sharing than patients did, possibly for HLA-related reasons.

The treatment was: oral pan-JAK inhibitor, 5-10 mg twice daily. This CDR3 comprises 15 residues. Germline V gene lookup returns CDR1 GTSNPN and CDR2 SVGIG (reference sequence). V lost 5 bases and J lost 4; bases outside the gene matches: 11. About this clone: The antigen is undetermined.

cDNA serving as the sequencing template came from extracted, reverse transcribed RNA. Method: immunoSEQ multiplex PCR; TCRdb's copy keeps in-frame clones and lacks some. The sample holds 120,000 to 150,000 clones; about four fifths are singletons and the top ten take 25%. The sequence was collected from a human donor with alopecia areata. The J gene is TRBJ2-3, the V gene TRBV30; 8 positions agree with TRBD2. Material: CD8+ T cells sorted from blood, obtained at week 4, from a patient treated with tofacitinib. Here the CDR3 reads CAWGSGLGFADTQYF. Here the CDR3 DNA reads TGTGCCTGGGGGTCGGGACTAGGTTTCGCAGATACGCAGTATTTT.